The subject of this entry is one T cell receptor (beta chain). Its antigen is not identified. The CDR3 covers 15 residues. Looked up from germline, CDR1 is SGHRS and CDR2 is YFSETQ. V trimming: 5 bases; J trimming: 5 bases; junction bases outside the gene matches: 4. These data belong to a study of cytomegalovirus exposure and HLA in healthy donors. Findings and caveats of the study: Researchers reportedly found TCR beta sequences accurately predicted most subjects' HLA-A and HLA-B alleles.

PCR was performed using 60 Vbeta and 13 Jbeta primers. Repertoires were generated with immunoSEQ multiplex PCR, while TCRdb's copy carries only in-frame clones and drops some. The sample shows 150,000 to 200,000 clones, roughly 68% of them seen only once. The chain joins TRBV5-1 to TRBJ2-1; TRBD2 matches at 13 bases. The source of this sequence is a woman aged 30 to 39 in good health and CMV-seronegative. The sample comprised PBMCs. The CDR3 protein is CASSSGTSGDNEQFF. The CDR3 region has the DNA TGCGCCAGCAGTTCCGGGACTAGCGGGGACAATGAGCAGTTCTTC.